The rows below give T cell receptor beta chains drawn from one sample of a study of T cell changes during pregnancy in multiple sclerosis. Measured with immunoSEQ multiplex PCR; TCRdb has only the in-frame clones, and not every one. This table holds around 65,000 clones, roughly 89% found once. The sample here was peripheral blood, taken in the third trimester of pregnancy. The receptors derive from a female donor in good health, enrolled as a control in a pregnancy study. Each CDR3 is given with its conserved first and last residue. The D gene is left open where the match is weak. Only some rows state a clone size, as once, few, many or a class for expanded clones.

D gene: TRBD2; clone size: .; J gene: TRBJ2-7; V gene: TRBV7-3; CDR3 protein: CASSPSSGGESYEQYF; CDR3 DNA: TGTGCCAGCAGCCCCAGCAGCGGGGGCGAATCCTACGAGCAGTACTTC
D gene: .; clone size: .; J gene: TRBJ1-4; V gene: TRBV7-6; CDR3 protein: CASSPRTNEKLFF; CDR3 DNA: TGTGCCAGCAGCCCCCGGACTAATGAAAAACTGTTTTTT
D gene: TRBD2; clone size: .; J gene: TRBJ2-1; V gene: TRBV5-4; CDR3 protein: CASSLGLTSSGGAYEQFF; CDR3 DNA: TGTGCCAGCAGCTTGGGACTAACCTCTAGCGGGGGGGCCTATGAGCAGTTCTTC
D gene: .; clone size: .; J gene: TRBJ2-7; V gene: TRBV6-7; CDR3 protein: CASSYWDSNSGQYF; CDR3 DNA: TGTGCCAGCAGTTACTGGGACTCAAATTCCGGGCAGTACTTC
D gene: .; clone size: .; J gene: TRBJ1-2; V gene: TRBV29-1; CDR3 protein: CSVDDSRNGYTF; CDR3 DNA: TGCAGCGTTGACGATAGTCGAAATGGCTACACCTTC
D gene: .; clone size: .; J gene: TRBJ2-7; V gene: TRBV27; CDR3 protein: CASSLSRTEPTYEQYF; CDR3 DNA: TGTGCCAGCAGTTTATCCCGGACAGAACCTACCTACGAGCAGTACTTC
D gene: TRBD1; clone size: .; J gene: TRBJ1-5; V gene: TRBV6-1; CDR3 protein: CASSFRGTNQPQHF; CDR3 DNA: TGTGCCAGCTCCTTCAGGGGGACCAATCAGCCCCAGCATTTT
D gene: TRBD1; clone size: .; J gene: TRBJ1-5; V gene: TRBV29-1; CDR3 protein: CSAWTGSNQPQHF; CDR3 DNA: TGCAGCGCATGGACAGGGAGCAATCAGCCCCAGCATTTT
D gene: TRBD2; clone size: .; J gene: TRBJ2-1; V gene: TRBV4-3; CDR3 protein: CASSPGGGSYNEQFF; CDR3 DNA: TGCGCCAGCAGCCCCGGGGGAGGGTCCTACAATGAGCAGTTCTTC
D gene: .; clone size: .; J gene: TRBJ1-1; V gene: TRBV18; CDR3 protein: CASSQEGGTEAFF; CDR3 DNA: TGTGCCAGCTCCCAGGAGGGAGGTACTGAAGCTTTCTTT
D gene: .; clone size: .; J gene: TRBJ2-7; V gene: TRBV7-2; CDR3 protein: CASSLRLRNEQYF; CDR3 DNA: TGTGCCAGCAGCTTACGCCTGAGGAACGAGCAGTACTTC
D gene: .; clone size: .; J gene: TRBJ1-1; V gene: TRBV28; CDR3 protein: CASSPDRNTFAFF; CDR3 DNA: TGTGCCAGCAGTCCGGACAGAAACACATTTGCTTTCTTT
D gene: TRBD1; clone size: .; J gene: TRBJ1-1; V gene: TRBV6-1; CDR3 protein: CASSQQGWTEAFF; CDR3 DNA: TGTGCCAGCAGTCAACAGGGGTGGACTGAAGCTTTCTTT
D gene: TRBD1; clone size: .; J gene: TRBJ2-1; V gene: TRBV2; CDR3 protein: CASRIQGSSYNEQFF; CDR3 DNA: TGTGCCAGCAGGATACAGGGGAGCTCCTACAATGAGCAGTTCTTC
D gene: .; clone size: .; J gene: TRBJ2-1; V gene: TRBV6-4; CDR3 protein: CASSPTGNYNEQFF; CDR3 DNA: TGTGCCAGCAGCCCCACAGGGAACTACAATGAGCAGTTCTTC
D gene: TRBD2; clone size: .; J gene: TRBJ2-7; V gene: TRBV13; CDR3 protein: CASSSEGLEGKQYF; CDR3 DNA: TGTGCCAGCAGCTCCGAAGGACTAGAGGGGAAGCAGTACTTC
D gene: TRBD1; clone size: .; J gene: TRBJ1-2; V gene: TRBV27; CDR3 protein: CASGGQSYGYTF; CDR3 DNA: TGTGCCAGCGGGGGACAGTCCTATGGCTACACCTTC
D gene: .; clone size: .; J gene: TRBJ2-3; V gene: TRBV6-1; CDR3 protein: CASSDRGGTDTQYF; CDR3 DNA: TGTGCCAGCAGTGACCGCGGGGGCACAGATACGCAGTATTTT
D gene: TRBD1; clone size: .; J gene: TRBJ1-5; V gene: TRBV19; CDR3 protein: CASSTLYTGTGNQPQHF; CDR3 DNA: TGTGCCAGTAGTACCCTTTATACCGGGACAGGCAATCAGCCCCAGCATTTT
D gene: .; clone size: .; J gene: TRBJ1-1; V gene: TRBV27; CDR3 protein: CASRWGRSVNTEAFF; CDR3 DNA: TGTGCCAGCAGGTGGGGGAGGTCAGTGAACACTGAAGCTTTCTTT
D gene: .; clone size: .; J gene: TRBJ2-5; V gene: TRBV19; CDR3 protein: CASSISGETQYF; CDR3 DNA: TGTGCCAGTAGTATTTCCGGAGAGACCCAGTACTTC
D gene: .; clone size: .; J gene: TRBJ1-1; V gene: TRBV6-6; CDR3 protein: CASSYSPAGGPEAFF; CDR3 DNA: TGTGCCAGCAGTTACTCGCCTGCTGGCGGCCCTGAAGCTTTCTTT
D gene: .; clone size: once; J gene: TRBJ2-1; V gene: TRBV28; CDR3 protein: CASSPPGSREQFF; CDR3 DNA: TGTGCCAGCAGTCCTCCGGGGTCTCGTGAGCAGTTCTTC
D gene: TRBD1; clone size: .; J gene: TRBJ1-5; V gene: TRBV7-9; CDR3 protein: CASSSTRQGGNQPQHF; CDR3 DNA: TGTGCCAGCAGCTCAACACGACAGGGGGGTAATCAGCCCCAGCATTTT
D gene: .; clone size: .; J gene: TRBJ2-4; V gene: TRBV6-5; CDR3 protein: CASSRTAGTVGIQYF; CDR3 DNA: TGTGCCAGCAGTCGAACCGCGGGGACAGTCGGAATTCAGTACTTC
D gene: .; clone size: .; J gene: TRBJ1-1; V gene: TRBV5-5; CDR3 protein: CASTGRGNTEAFF; CDR3 DNA: TGTGCCAGCACAGGGAGGGGTAACACTGAAGCTTTCTTT
D gene: TRBD2; clone size: .; J gene: TRBJ2-5; V gene: TRBV28; CDR3 protein: CASSLRTSGGEETQYF; CDR3 DNA: TGTGCCAGCAGTCTTAGGACTAGCGGGGGGGAGGAGACCCAGTACTTC
D gene: TRBD1; clone size: .; J gene: TRBJ1-1; V gene: TRBV18; CDR3 protein: CASSPGTGLRDTEAFF; CDR3 DNA: TGTGCCAGCTCACCGGGGACAGGCCTCAGGGACACTGAAGCTTTCTTT
D gene: TRBD1; clone size: .; J gene: TRBJ1-5; V gene: TRBV28; CDR3 protein: CASRTGTGKVQPQHF; CDR3 DNA: TGTGCCAGCAGGACCGGGACAGGGAAGGTTCAGCCCCAGCATTTT
D gene: TRBD1; clone size: .; J gene: TRBJ1-6; V gene: TRBV28; CDR3 protein: CASKPRRDSSPLHF; CDR3 DNA: TGTGCCAGCAAACCTAGGAGGGACAGTTCACCCCTCCACTTT
D gene: .; clone size: once; J gene: TRBJ2-7; V gene: TRBV5-6; CDR3 protein: CASSFNYEQYF; CDR3 DNA: TGTGCCAGCAGCTTCAACTACGAGCAGTACTTC
D gene: TRBD2; clone size: once; J gene: TRBJ2-3; V gene: TRBV2; CDR3 protein: CASSVRGGGTDTQYF; CDR3 DNA: TGTGCCAGCAGTGTACGGGGCGGGGGGACAGATACGCAGTATTTT
D gene: TRBD1; clone size: once; J gene: TRBJ1-1; V gene: TRBV5-1; CDR3 protein: CASSPQGGNTEAFF; CDR3 DNA: TGCGCCAGCAGCCCGCAGGGGGGGAACACTGAAGCTTTCTTT
D gene: .; clone size: .; J gene: TRBJ2-7; V gene: TRBV21-1; CDR3 protein: CASSKGTGDEQYF; CDR3 DNA: TGTGCCAGCAGCAAAGGGACAGGGGACGAGCAGTACTTC
D gene: .; clone size: few; J gene: TRBJ1-3; V gene: TRBV15; CDR3 protein: CATSRGADSGNTIYF; CDR3 DNA: TGTGCCACCAGCAGAGGGGCAGACTCTGGAAACACCATATATTTT
D gene: .; clone size: .; J gene: TRBJ2-7; V gene: TRBV19; CDR3 protein: CASSMKAPGNEQYF; CDR3 DNA: TGTGCCAGTAGTATGAAGGCCCCAGGGAACGAGCAGTACTTC
D gene: .; clone size: .; J gene: TRBJ2-7; V gene: TRBV2; CDR3 protein: CASSGGLSYEQYF; CDR3 DNA: TGTGCCAGCAGTGGGGGACTTTCCTACGAGCAGTACTTC
D gene: .; clone size: .; J gene: TRBJ1-3; V gene: TRBV29-1; CDR3 protein: CSSKTGGTIYF; CDR3 DNA: TGCAGCAGTAAAACAGGAGGGACCATATATTTT
D gene: TRBD1; clone size: .; J gene: TRBJ1-5; V gene: TRBV6-1; CDR3 protein: CASSEGFWTGKRSNQPQHF; CDR3 DNA: TGTGCCAGCAGTGAAGGGTTCTGGACAGGGAAGAGGAGCAATCAGCCCCAGCATTTT
D gene: .; clone size: .; J gene: TRBJ2-6; V gene: TRBV27; CDR3 protein: CASSLSPTREVLSGANVLTF; CDR3 DNA: TGTGCCAGCAGTTTATCTCCTACCAGGGAGGTCCTCTCTGGGGCCAACGTCCTGACTTTC
D gene: TRBD1; clone size: .; J gene: TRBJ2-5; V gene: TRBV7-8; CDR3 protein: CASSIQGVYQETQYF; CDR3 DNA: TGTGCCAGCAGCATCCAGGGGGTGTACCAAGAGACCCAGTACTTC
D gene: .; clone size: .; J gene: TRBJ1-6; V gene: TRBV4-3; CDR3 protein: CASSQESRGAPLHF; CDR3 DNA: TGCGCCAGCAGCCAAGAGTCCAGGGGAGCACCCCTCCACTTT
D gene: TRBD1; clone size: .; J gene: TRBJ1-4; V gene: TRBV5-4; CDR3 protein: CASSSGGEKLFF; CDR3 DNA: TGTGCCAGCAGCTCAGGGGGGGAAAAACTGTTTTTT
D gene: .; clone size: .; J gene: TRBJ2-5; V gene: TRBV5-1; CDR3 protein: CASFLRQETQYF; CDR3 DNA: TGCGCCAGCTTCCTCAGACAAGAGACCCAGTACTTC
D gene: TRBD1; clone size: once; J gene: TRBJ2-5; V gene: TRBV29-1; CDR3 protein: CSAEGARETQYF; CDR3 DNA: TGCAGCGCCGAGGGGGCCAGAGAGACCCAGTACTTC
D gene: TRBD1; clone size: .; J gene: TRBJ2-1; V gene: TRBV4-3; CDR3 protein: CASSQDGTGVYNEQFF; CDR3 DNA: TGCGCCAGCAGCCAAGATGGGACAGGGGTCTACAATGAGCAGTTCTTC
D gene: .; clone size: .; J gene: TRBJ1-2; V gene: TRBV27; CDR3 protein: CASSLSPTGYGYTF; CDR3 DNA: TGTGCCAGCAGTTTATCCCCTACAGGGTATGGCTACACCTTC
D gene: .; clone size: once; J gene: TRBJ2-2; V gene: TRBV11-1; CDR3 protein: CASRPGGTGGELFF; CDR3 DNA: TGTGCCAGCAGGCCGGGGGGCACCGGCGGGGAGCTGTTTTTT
D gene: TRBD1; clone size: .; J gene: TRBJ1-4; V gene: TRBV5-1; CDR3 protein: CASSQGAPEKLFF; CDR3 DNA: TGCGCCAGCAGTCAGGGGGCCCCTGAAAAACTGTTTTTT
D gene: TRBD1; clone size: .; J gene: TRBJ2-7; V gene: TRBV5-1; CDR3 protein: CASSPPRDSVHEQYF; CDR3 DNA: TGCGCCAGCAGCCCCCCCCGGGACAGTGTCCACGAGCAGTACTTC
D gene: TRBD2; clone size: .; J gene: TRBJ2-1; V gene: TRBV5-6; CDR3 protein: CASRVRGTSSNEQFF; CDR3 DNA: TGTGCCAGCAGGGTACGCGGGACTAGCAGCAATGAGCAGTTCTTC